This is a list of T cell receptor beta chains from one sample in a study of T cell changes during pregnancy in multiple sclerosis. The method was immunoSEQ multiplex PCR; TCRdb's version includes in-frame clones alone and lacks a portion of them. Found here are about 54,000 clones, approximately 91% of them singletons; the top ten hold roughly 1.2%. This material consisted of peripheral blood, taken after pregnancy. The origin of the receptors is a female donor in good health, enrolled as a control in a pregnancy study. The CDR3 runs from the conserved cysteine through the conserved F or W. D genes are given only for firm matches. For some rows the clone size is stated as once, few or many, or as a class when expanded; others skip it.

D	V	size	length	J	CDR3	DNA
TRBD1	TRBV5-8	.	15	TRBJ1-6	CASSASGTGYSPLHF	TGTGCCAGCAGCGCCAGCGGGACAGGGTATTCACCCCTCCACTTT
.	TRBV4-3	.	15	TRBJ2-5	CASSLGVGGEETQYF	TGCGCCAGCAGCCTAGGAGTGGGGGGTGAAGAGACCCAGTACTTC
TRBD1	TRBV6-1	.	15	TRBJ1-2	CASSERGQGFGGYTF	TGTGCCAGCAGTGAAAGGGGACAGGGCTTCGGAGGCTACACCTTC
.	TRBV19	.	15	TRBJ1-1	CASSPWQGQNTEAFF	TGTGCCAGTAGCCCCTGGCAGGGCCAGAACACTGAAGCTTTCTTT
TRBD1	TRBV2	.	14	TRBJ1-2	CASSLGQGANGYTF	TGTGCCAGCAGCCTGGGACAGGGGGCCAATGGCTACACCTTC
.	TRBV29-1	once	13	TRBJ1-2	CSVETWGFYGYTF	TGCAGCGTCGAGACCTGGGGCTTCTATGGCTACACCTTC
TRBD1	TRBV19	.	19	TRBJ1-5	CASTLKGQGASRGNQPQHF	TGTGCCAGTACTCTTAAAGGACAGGGGGCGAGCCGGGGCAATCAGCCCCAGCATTTT
TRBD1	TRBV6-6	.	14	TRBJ2-1	CASSWTGSYNEQFF	TGTGCCAGCAGTTGGACAGGGTCATACAATGAGCAGTTCTTC
TRBD2	TRBV5-1	.	15	TRBJ2-1	CASSPGLAEIQEQFF	TGCGCCAGCAGCCCCGGTCTAGCGGAGATCCAGGAGCAGTTCTTC
TRBD2	TRBV7-2	.	13	TRBJ2-3	CASLAGPVDTQYF	TGTGCCAGCCTAGCGGGTCCCGTAGATACGCAGTATTTT
TRBD1	TRBV6-4	.	13	TRBJ2-3	CASSGQGTDTQYF	TGTGCCAGCAGTGGACAGGGAACAGATACGCAGTATTTT
TRBD1	TRBV5-1	once	15	TRBJ1-5	CASSWGTGGQQPQHF	TGCGCCAGCAGCTGGGGGACAGGGGGCCAGCAGCCCCAGCATTTT
.	TRBV6-5	few	14	TRBJ1-1	CASIISSGNTEAFF	TGTGCCAGCATTATCTCCAGTGGGAACACTGAAGCTTTCTTT
.	TRBV30	.	15	TRBJ2-5	CAWSVLVGIQETQYF	TGTGCCTGGAGCGTACTAGTGGGGATACAAGAGACCCAGTACTTC
.	TRBV7-9	.	12	TRBJ2-7	CASSSTGDEQYF	TGTGCCAGCAGCTCGACGGGGGACGAGCAGTACTTC
.	TRBV7-9	few	12	TRBJ1-2	CASSLVGSRYTF	TGTGCCAGCAGCTTAGTTGGCAGTCGCTACACCTTC
.	TRBV5-1	.	14	TRBJ2-7	CASSWDSSSYEQYF	TGCGCCAGCAGCTGGGACTCTTCCTCCTACGAGCAGTACTTC
TRBD2	TRBV4-1	once	16	TRBJ2-1	CASSQRNSGGYNEQFF	TGCGCCAGCAGCCAGCGTAATAGCGGGGGGTACAATGAGCAGTTCTTC
TRBD1	TRBV7-2	.	15	TRBJ1-6	CASSYSRDRGSPLHF	TGTGCCAGCAGCTATAGCCGGGACAGGGGTTCACCCCTCCACTTT
TRBD2	TRBV6-5	.	16	TRBJ2-7	CASSYSSSGGAGEQYF	TGTGCCAGCAGTTACTCTTCTAGCGGGGGGGCCGGCGAGCAGTACTTC
TRBD2	TRBV7-2	.	16	TRBJ2-1	CASSPWTSGRVNEQFF	TGTGCCAGCAGCCCTTGGACTAGCGGGAGGGTAAATGAGCAGTTCTTC
.	TRBV14	.	16	TRBJ1-5	CASSQDRGRGAQPQHF	TGTGCCAGCAGCCAAGACCGGGGCAGGGGAGCTCAGCCCCAGCATTTT
TRBD1	TRBV28	.	15	TRBJ1-1	CASSLSGTGVTEAFF	TGTGCCAGCAGTTTAAGCGGGACAGGGGTGACTGAAGCTTTCTTT
.	TRBV4-3	.	16	TRBJ2-3	CASSQERGGWSDTQYF	TGCGCCAGCAGCCAAGAGAGAGGGGGATGGTCAGATACGCAGTATTTT
.	TRBV5-1	.	14	TRBJ1-1	CASSFQGIDTEAFF	TGCGCCAGCAGCTTTCAGGGGATTGACACTGAAGCTTTCTTT
TRBD1	TRBV29-1	few	14	TRBJ1-5	CSVRTGTEEQPQHF	TGCAGCGTACGAACCGGGACAGAGGAACAGCCCCAGCATTTT
TRBD2	TRBV12-5	.	16	TRBJ2-1	CASGLPTSGGANEQFF	TGTGCTAGTGGTTTGCCAACTAGCGGGGGGGCGAATGAGCAGTTCTTC
TRBD1	TRBV18	once	16	TRBJ2-3	CASSPPSGTGTDTQYF	TGTGCCAGCTCCCCCCCGTCCGGGACAGGTACAGATACGCAGTATTTT
.	TRBV29-1	.	12	TRBJ2-7	CSVAGQTYEQYF	TGCAGCGTTGCAGGACAGACCTACGAGCAGTACTTC
.	TRBV28	.	14	TRBJ1-1	CASSFVRSGTEAFF	TGTGCCAGCAGTTTCGTCAGGTCAGGAACTGAAGCTTTCTTT
.	TRBV19	.	15	TRBJ1-4	CASATGIATNEKLFF	TGTGCCAGCGCTACAGGGATAGCAACTAATGAAAAACTGTTTTTT
.	TRBV6-5	once	15	TRBJ2-2	CASSKSLLNTGELFF	TGTGCCAGCAGCAAAAGTCTATTGAACACCGGGGAGCTGTTTTTT
TRBD1	TRBV5-1	.	14	TRBJ2-3	CASSSQGWADTQYF	TGCGCCAGCAGCTCACAGGGGTGGGCAGATACGCAGTATTTT
TRBD2	TRBV30	.	16	TRBJ2-1	CAWTAPGGSSYNEQFF	TGTGCCTGGACCGCCCCGGGCGGGAGCTCCTACAATGAGCAGTTCTTC
.	TRBV5-1	.	16	TRBJ1-1	CASSLPRDNMNTEAFF	TGCGCCAGCAGCCTTCCCAGGGACAACATGAACACTGAAGCTTTCTTT
TRBD2	TRBV28	.	14	TRBJ2-7	CASSSLAGGMEQYF	TGTGCCAGCAGTTCTCTAGCGGGGGGCATGGAGCAGTACTTC
.	TRBV25-1	.	13	TRBJ1-2	CASSWAGSDGYTF	TGTGCCAGCAGTTGGGCGGGATCGGATGGCTACACCTTC
.	TRBV5-1	.	17	TRBJ2-3	CASSETLGTSSTDTQYF	TGCGCCAGCAGCGAGACCCTAGGGACTTCTAGCACAGATACGCAGTATTTT
.	TRBV12-5	once	14	TRBJ1-1	CASGGEVRNTEAFF	TGTGCTAGTGGTGGGGAGGTCCGAAACACTGAAGCTTTCTTT
.	TRBV6-1	.	16	TRBJ2-3	CASSEGGPILSDTQYF	TGTGCCAGCAGTGAAGGGGGCCCCATTTTGTCGGATACGCAGTATTTT
TRBD1	TRBV19	.	14	TRBJ1-2	CASSSDRVAWGYTF	TGTGCCAGTAGTTCGGACAGGGTTGCTTGGGGCTACACCTTC
.	TRBV6-1	.	14	TRBJ1-5	CASSEALGGQPQHF	TGTGCCAGCAGTGAAGCGTTAGGGGGTCAGCCCCAGCATTTT
TRBD1	TRBV7-2	.	15	TRBJ1-5	CASSLDRGGNQPQHF	TGTGCCAGCAGCCTTGACAGGGGAGGCAATCAGCCCCAGCATTTT
TRBD1	TRBV5-8	.	16	TRBJ2-5	CASSLDRTGPQETQYF	TGTGCCAGCAGCCTTGACCGGACAGGACCACAAGAGACCCAGTACTTC
.	TRBV7-2	.	15	TRBJ2-7	CASSGQQGAAYEQYF	TGTGCCAGCAGCGGACAACAGGGAGCAGCCTACGAGCAGTACTTC
TRBD1	TRBV4-2	once	17	TRBJ1-1	CASSLDGPQGADTEAFF	TGTGCCAGCAGCCTAGACGGGCCACAGGGGGCGGACACTGAAGCTTTCTTT
.	TRBV7-6	.	12	TRBJ2-7	CASSPNESEQYF	TGTGCCAGCAGCCCAAACGAGAGCGAGCAGTACTTC
.	TRBV9	.	14	TRBJ2-1	CASSVGLRANEQFF	TGTGCCAGCAGCGTAGGGTTGAGGGCCAATGAGCAGTTCTTC
.	TRBV7-2	.	16	TRBJ2-3	CASSLISDASTDTQYF	TGTGCCAGCAGCTTAATAAGCGATGCTAGCACAGATACGCAGTATTTT
TRBD2	TRBV7-2	.	15	TRBJ2-5	CASSWTGLVGETQYF	TGTGCCAGCAGCTGGACGGGACTAGTCGGCGAGACCCAGTACTTC
TRBD2	TRBV18	.	20	TRBJ2-3	CASSPPARGLAGGWTDTQYF	TGTGCCAGCTCACCACCGGCACGGGGACTAGCGGGAGGTTGGACAGATACGCAGTATTTT
TRBD2	TRBV19	.	18	TRBJ2-7	CASSPRTSGRAYAFEQYF	TGTGCCAGTAGTCCGCGGACTAGCGGGAGGGCCTACGCTTTCGAGCAGTACTTC